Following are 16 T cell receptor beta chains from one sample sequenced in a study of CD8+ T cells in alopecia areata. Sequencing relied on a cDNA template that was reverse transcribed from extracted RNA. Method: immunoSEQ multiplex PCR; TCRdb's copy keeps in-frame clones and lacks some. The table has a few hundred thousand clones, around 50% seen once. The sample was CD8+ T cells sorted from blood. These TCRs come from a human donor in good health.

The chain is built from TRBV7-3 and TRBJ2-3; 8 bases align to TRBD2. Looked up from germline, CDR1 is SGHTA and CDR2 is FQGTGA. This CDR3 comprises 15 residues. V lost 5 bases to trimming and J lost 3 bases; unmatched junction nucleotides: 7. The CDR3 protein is CASSASGGWTDTQYF. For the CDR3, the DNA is TGTGCCAGCAGCGCCAGCGGGGGATGGACAGATACGCAGTATTTT.

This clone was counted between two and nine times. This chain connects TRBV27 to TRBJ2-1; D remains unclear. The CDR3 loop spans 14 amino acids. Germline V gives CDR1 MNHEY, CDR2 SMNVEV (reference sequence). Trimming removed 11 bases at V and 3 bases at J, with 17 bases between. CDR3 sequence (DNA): TGTGCCTCGAGGACGGCTCTCAACTACAATGAGCAGTTCTTC. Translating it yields CASRTALNYNEQFF.

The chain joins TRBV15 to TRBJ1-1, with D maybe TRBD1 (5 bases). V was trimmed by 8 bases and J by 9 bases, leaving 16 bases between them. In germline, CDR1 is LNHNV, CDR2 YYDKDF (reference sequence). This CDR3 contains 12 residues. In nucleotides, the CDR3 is TGTGCCACCGGTTCGGGGGACCGGCAAGCTTTCTTT. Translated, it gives CATGSGDRQAFF.

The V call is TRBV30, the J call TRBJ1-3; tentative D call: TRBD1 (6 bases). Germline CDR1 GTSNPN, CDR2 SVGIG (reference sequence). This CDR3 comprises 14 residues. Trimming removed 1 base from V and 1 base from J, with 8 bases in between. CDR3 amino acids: CAWSGQGSGNTIYF. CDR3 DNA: TGTGCCTGGAGTGGCCAGGGGTCTGGAAACACCATATATTTT.

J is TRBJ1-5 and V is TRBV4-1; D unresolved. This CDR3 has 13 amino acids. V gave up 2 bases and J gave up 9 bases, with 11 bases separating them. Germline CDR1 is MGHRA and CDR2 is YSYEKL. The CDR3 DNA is TGCGCCAGCAGCCAAACAGAATCGTCGCCCCAGCATTTT. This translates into CASSQTESSPQHF.

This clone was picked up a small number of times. CDR3 amino acids: CASSEDSPFYGYTF. In DNA form, the CDR3 reads TGTGCCAGCAGCGAAGACAGCCCTTTCTATGGCTACACCTTC. This chain connects TRBV5-8 to TRBJ1-2; a possible D gene is TRBD1 (5 bases). Trimming cost V 4 bases and J 4 bases, with 14 bases left between them. Germline values: CDR1 SGHTS, CDR2 YDEGEE. The CDR3 is made up of 14 amino acids. Full variable domain (remainder filled in from reference TRBV5-8 and TRBJ1-2): EAGVTQSPTHLIKTRGQQATLRCSPISGHTSVYWYQQALGLGLQFLLWYDEGEERNRGNFPPRFSGRQFPNYSSELNVNALELEDSALYLCASSEDSPFYGYTFGSGTRLTVV.

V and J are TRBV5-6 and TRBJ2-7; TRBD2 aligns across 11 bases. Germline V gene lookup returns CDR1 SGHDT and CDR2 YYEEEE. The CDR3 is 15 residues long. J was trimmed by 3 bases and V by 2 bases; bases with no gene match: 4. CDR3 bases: TGTGCCAGCAGCTTACTACTAGCGGGGGACTACGAGCAGTACTTC. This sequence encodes CASSLLLAGDYEQYF. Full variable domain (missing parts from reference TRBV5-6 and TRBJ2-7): DAGVTQSPTHLIKTRGQQVTLRCSPKSGHDTVSWYQQALGQGPQFIFQYYEEEERQRGNFPDRFSGHQFPNYSSELNVNALLLGDSALYLCASSLLLAGDYEQYFGPGTRLTVT.

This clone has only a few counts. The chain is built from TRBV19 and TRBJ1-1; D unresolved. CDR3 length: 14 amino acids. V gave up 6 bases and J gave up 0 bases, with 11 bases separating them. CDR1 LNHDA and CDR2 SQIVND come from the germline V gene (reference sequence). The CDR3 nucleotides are TGTGCCAGTAGCCTCGACGGCCTGAACACTGAAGCTTTCTTT. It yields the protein CASSLDGLNTEAFF.

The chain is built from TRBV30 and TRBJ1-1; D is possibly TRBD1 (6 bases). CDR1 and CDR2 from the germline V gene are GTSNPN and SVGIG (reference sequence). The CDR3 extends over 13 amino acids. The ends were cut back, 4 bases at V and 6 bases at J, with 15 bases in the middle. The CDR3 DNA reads TGTGCCTGGAACCTAATGGGGGCGTCTGAAGCTTTCTTT. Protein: CAWNLMGASEAFF.

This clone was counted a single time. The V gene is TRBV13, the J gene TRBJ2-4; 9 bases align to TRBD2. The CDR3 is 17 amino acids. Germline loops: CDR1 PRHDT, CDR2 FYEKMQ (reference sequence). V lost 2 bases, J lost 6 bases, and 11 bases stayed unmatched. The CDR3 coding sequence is TGTGCCAGCAGCTTATCTGGCGGGGGGGCCGGCGGAAACATTCAGTACTTC. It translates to CASSLSGGGAGGNIQYF.

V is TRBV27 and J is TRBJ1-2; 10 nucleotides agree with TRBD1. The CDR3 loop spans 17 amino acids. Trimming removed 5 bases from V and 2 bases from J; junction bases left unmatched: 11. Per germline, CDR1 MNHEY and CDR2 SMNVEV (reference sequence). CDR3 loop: CASSPWTGGPKNYGYTF. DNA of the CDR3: TGTGCCAGCAGTCCGTGGACAGGGGGGCCAAAAAACTATGGCTACACCTTC.

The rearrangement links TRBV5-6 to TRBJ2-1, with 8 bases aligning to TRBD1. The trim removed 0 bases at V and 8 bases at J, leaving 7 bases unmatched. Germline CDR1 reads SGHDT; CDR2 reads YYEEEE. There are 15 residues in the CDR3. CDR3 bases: TGTGCCAGCAGCTTGGCCCTGCGGGACAGGCATGAGCAGTTCTTC. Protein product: CASSLALRDRHEQFF.

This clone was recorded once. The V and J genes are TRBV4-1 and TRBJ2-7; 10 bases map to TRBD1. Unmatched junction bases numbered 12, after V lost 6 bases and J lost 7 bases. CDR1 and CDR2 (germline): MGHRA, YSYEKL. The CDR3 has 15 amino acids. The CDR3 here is CASSPGRDRGGEQYF. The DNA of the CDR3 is TGCGCCAGCAGTCCCGGTCGGGACAGGGGAGGAGAGCAGTACTTC.

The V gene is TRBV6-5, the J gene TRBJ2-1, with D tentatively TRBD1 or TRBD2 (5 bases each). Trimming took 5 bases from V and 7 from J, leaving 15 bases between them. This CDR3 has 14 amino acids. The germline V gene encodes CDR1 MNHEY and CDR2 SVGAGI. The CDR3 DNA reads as TGTGCCAGCAGTCCCCTTACAGGCGGGAATGAGCAGTTCTTC. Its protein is CASSPLTGGNEQFF.

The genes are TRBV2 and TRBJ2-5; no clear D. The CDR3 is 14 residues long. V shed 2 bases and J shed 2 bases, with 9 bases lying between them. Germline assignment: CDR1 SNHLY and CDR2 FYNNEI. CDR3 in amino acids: CASSELVGQETQYF. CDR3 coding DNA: TGTGCCAGCAGTGAACTGGTGGGACAAGAGACCCAGTACTTC. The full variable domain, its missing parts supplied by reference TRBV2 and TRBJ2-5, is EPEVTQTPSHQVTQMGQEVILRCVPISNHLYFYWYRQILGQKVEFLVSFYNNEISEKSEIFDDQFSVERPDGSNFTLKIRSTKLEDSAMYFCASSELVGQETQYFGPGTRLLVL.

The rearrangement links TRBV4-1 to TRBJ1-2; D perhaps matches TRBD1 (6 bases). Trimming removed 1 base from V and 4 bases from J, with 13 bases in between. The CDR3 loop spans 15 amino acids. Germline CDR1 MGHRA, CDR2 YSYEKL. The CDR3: CASSQARQVTYGYTF. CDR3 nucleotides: TGCGCCAGCAGCCAAGCACGACAGGTAACCTATGGCTACACCTTC.